The 27 T cell receptor beta chains below all came from one sample that was sequenced in a study of blood T cell repertoires in COVID-19. Assay used: immunoSEQ multiplex PCR; TCRdb lists only in-frame clones, some missing. The sample carries 45,000 to 60,000 clones, 86% recorded once. Material for sequencing was peripheral blood. The source is a man aged 55-75 years with acute or convalescent COVID-19.

The chain recombines TRBV28 with TRBJ2-6; D is possibly TRBD2 (6 bases). Germline CDR1 reads MDHEN; CDR2 reads SYDVKM. This CDR3 is built from 14 residues. V lost 9 bases to trimming and J lost 2 bases, with 11 bases between them. The CDR3 loop is CASQAGTGANVLTF. The CDR3 region has the DNA TGTGCCAGTCAAGCGGGTACTGGGGCCAACGTCCTGACTTTC. The full variable domain, its missing parts supplied by reference TRBV28 and TRBJ2-6, is DVKVTQSSRYLVKRTGEKVFLECVQDMDHENMFWYRQDPGLGLRLIYFSYDVKMKEKGDIPEGYSVSREKKERFSLILESASTNQTSMYLCASQAGTGANVLTFGAGSRLTVL.

The chain links TRBV6-1 to TRBJ2-3, with TRBD2 identical over 12 bases. CDR3 size: 17 residues. Per germline, CDR1 MNHNS and CDR2 SASEGT. With V trimmed by 2 bases and J by 0 bases, 3 bases remained unmatched. CDR3 DNA sequence: TGTGCCAGCAGTGAACTAGCGGGAGGGCCTAGCACAGATACGCAGTATTTT. It is translated as CASSELAGGPSTDTQYF.

The rearrangement joins TRBV9 to TRBJ2-6; 9 nucleotides match TRBD1. Per the germline V gene, CDR1 is SGDLS and CDR2 is YYNGEE. Losses at the gene ends were 3 bases for V and 0 bases for J; bases not matched to a gene: 4. The CDR3 has 17 amino acids. The CDR3 spells CASSDTTGGSGANVLTF. CDR3 DNA sequence: TGTGCCAGCAGCGACACGACAGGGGGCTCTGGGGCCAACGTCCTGACTTTC.

V gene TRBV24-1 combines with J gene TRBJ2-2; no definite D call. V lost 5 bases and J lost 1, with 16 bases in between. This CDR3 region has 17 residues. CDR1 and CDR2 (germline): KGHDR, SFDVKD. The CDR3 bases are TGTGCCACCAGTGCCCCGTCAGGTGACAAGAACACCGGGGAGCTGTTTTTT. Protein product: CATSAPSGDKNTGELFF.

The CDR3 nucleotides are TGTGCCAGCTCACCTAACTTACAGGGGCGGCGCGAAAAACTGTTTTTT. Residues: CASSPNLQGRREKLFF. The gene calls are TRBV18 and TRBJ1-4; 7 bases are shared with TRBD1. CDR3 length: 16 residues. The V gene's germline CDR1 is KGHSH and CDR2 LQKENI. Trimming removed 3 bases from V and 8 bases from J; junction bases left unmatched: 12.

The V gene is TRBV2, the J gene TRBJ2-1, with TRBD1 matching 8 bases. Germline CDR1 and CDR2: SNHLY and FYNNEI. The CDR3 covers 14 residues. The V gene end was trimmed by 4 bases and the J gene end by 4 bases; junction bases not matched to a gene: 3. The CDR3 DNA is TGTGCCAGCAGTGGACAGGGGCTATACAATGAGCAGTTCTTC. Protein: CASSGQGLYNEQFF.

This rearrangement joins TRBV7-9 to TRBJ1-1; weak D call: TRBD1 (5 bases). The ends were cut back, 1 base at V and 5 bases at J, with 11 bases in the middle. CDR3 length: 14 amino acids. The germline gives CDR1 SEHNR, CDR2 FQNEAQ (reference sequence). The CDR3 sequence: CASSLVGQGTEAFF. In nucleotides, the CDR3 is TGTGCCAGCAGCTTAGTAGGGCAGGGTACTGAAGCTTTCTTT.

The sample holds a few counts of this clone. The V gene is TRBV12-5, the J gene TRBJ2-1; the match to TRBD1 covers 8 bases. The CDR3 length is 17 residues. V lost 4 bases to trimming and J lost 3 bases; unmatched junction nucleotides: 11. The germline CDR1 and CDR2 sequences are LGHNT and FRNRAP. The CDR3: CASGSRPGQARYNEQFF. The CDR3 region has the DNA TGTGCTAGTGGTTCCCGACCGGGACAGGCTCGCTACAATGAGCAGTTCTTC.

The table lists this clone with a count of one. V is TRBV27 and J is TRBJ2-3; possibly TRBD2 for D (6 bases). Germline V gives CDR1 MNHEY, CDR2 SMNVEV (reference sequence). The CDR3 sequence is 15 residues long. V gave up 3 bases and J gave up 4 bases, with 14 bases separating them. The CDR3 sequence is CASSFFSGASDTQYF. The CDR3, as DNA: TGTGCCAGCAGTTTTTTTTCGGGAGCTTCAGATACGCAGTATTTT.

The V gene is TRBV7-2, the J gene TRBJ2-3, with 11 positions matching TRBD2. Germline CDR1 reads SGHTA; CDR2 reads FQGNSA. This CDR3 comprises 16 residues. The V and J ends lost 5 bases and 6 bases, in that order; junction bases with no gene match: 10. In DNA form, the CDR3 reads TGTGCCAGCAGCCGCGGGACTAGCGGAATTCCCGATACGCAGTATTTT. This sequence encodes CASSRGTSGIPDTQYF.

The rearrangement uses TRBV4-3 and TRBJ2-7, with 10 bases identical to TRBD1. Unmatched junction bases numbered 9, after V lost 1 base and J lost 6 bases. The CDR3 contains 16 residues. CDR1 and CDR2 (germline): LGHNA, YSLEER. DNA of the CDR3: TGCGCCAGCAGCCAAGGGATCGGGACAGGGGTCGTCGAGCAGTACTTC. Amino acids: CASSQGIGTGVVEQYF.

The V call is TRBV7-2, the J call TRBJ2-3; no definite D call. CDR3 size: 13 residues. Per germline, CDR1 SGHTA and CDR2 FQGNSA. V shed 6 bases and J shed 4 bases, with 11 bases lying between them. The CDR3 nucleotides are TGTGCCAGCAGTCGTTCCCCTGCAGATACGCAGTATTTT. Translation: CASSRSPADTQYF.

V is TRBV11-3 and J is TRBJ2-1; possibly TRBD1 for D (5 bases). The CDR3 has 13 amino acids. V was shortened by 3 bases and J by 8 bases, with 11 bases between the two germline ends. Germline V gives CDR1 SGHNT, CDR2 YENEEA. In nucleotides, the CDR3 is TGTGCCAGCAGCTTGTTCTTAGGGGATGAGCAGTTCTTC. This encodes CASSLFLGDEQFF.

The V and J genes are TRBV27 and TRBJ2-4, with 10 bases matching TRBD2. With V trimmed by 6 bases and J by 3 bases, 8 bases remained unmatched. This CDR3 has 16 amino acids. Germline V gene lookup returns CDR1 MNHEY and CDR2 SMNVEV (reference sequence). In DNA, the CDR3 is TGTGCCAGCAGCCCTCTAGCGGGAGTAGACAAAAACATTCAGTACTTC. It encodes CASSPLAGVDKNIQYF.

The sample holds one count of this clone. The V gene is TRBV14, the J gene TRBJ2-5; D may be TRBD2 (6 bases). V was cut by 2 bases and J by 12 bases, with 16 bases left in between. There are 13 residues in the CDR3. Germline assignment: CDR1 SGHDN and CDR2 FVKESK. CDR3 residues: CASSQNRRLGEYF. The CDR3, as DNA: TGTGCCAGCAGCCAAAACCGACGACTAGGAGAGTACTTC.

The rearrangement uses TRBV5-1 and TRBJ2-7, with 9 bases that match TRBD1. Unmatched junction bases numbered 11, after V lost 4 bases and J lost 6 bases. This CDR3 has 15 amino acids. Germline CDR1 and CDR2: SGHRS and YFSETQ. The CDR3 here is CASSPGQGVRGEQYF. CDR3 in DNA: TGCGCCAGCAGCCCGGGACAGGGAGTTCGGGGCGAGCAGTACTTC.

This clone was counted between two and nine times. This rearrangement joins TRBV4-1 to TRBJ2-7, with 10 bases identical to TRBD2. V shed 1 base, J shed 4 bases, and the junction held 4 bases outside the gene matches. CDR1 and CDR2 from the germline V gene are MGHRA and YSYEKL. This CDR3 contains 15 residues. The CDR3 region has the DNA TGCGCCAGCAGCCAAGTTCTAGCGGGAGTATACGAGCAGTACTTC. Protein: CASSQVLAGVYEQYF.

The chain carries TRBV27 and TRBJ2-1; 11 bases line up with TRBD2. V lost 5 bases, J lost 5 bases, and 5 bases stayed unmatched. In germline, CDR1 is MNHEY, CDR2 SMNVEV (reference sequence). CDR3 length equals 15 residues. CDR3 in amino acids: CASSQGTSGNNEQFF. CDR3 nucleotide sequence: TGTGCCAGCAGTCAGGGGACTAGCGGCAACAATGAGCAGTTCTTC.

The rearrangement links TRBV4-2 to TRBJ2-5, with D hard to call. From germline, CDR1 is LGHNA and CDR2 YNFKEQ. V was clipped by 7 bases and J by 2 bases, with 5 bases between them. The CDR3 is 11 amino acids. The CDR3 DNA reads TGTGCCAGCAAACAACAAGAGACCCAGTACTTC. As protein: CASKQQETQYF.

The rearrangement links TRBV6-5 to TRBJ1-5, with a weak D call TRBD1 (6 bases). The CDR3 length is 14 residues. The germline CDR1 and CDR2 sequences are MNHEY and SVGAGI. V dropped 5 bases and J dropped 2 bases, with 10 bases sitting between them. Written as DNA, the CDR3 is TGTGCCAGCAGTCTTCGACAGGGCAATCAGCCCCAGCATTTT. It translates to CASSLRQGNQPQHF.

The chain recombines TRBV7-2 with TRBJ1-1; 7 bases are shared with TRBD1. Germline-derived CDR1 and CDR2 are SGHTA and FQGNSA. With V trimmed by 5 bases and J by 5 bases, 8 bases remained unmatched. This CDR3 has 14 amino acids. CDR3 loop: CASSPPGGKTEAFF. The CDR3 bases are TGTGCCAGCAGCCCGCCAGGGGGAAAGACTGAAGCTTTCTTT.

CDR3 DNA sequence: TGTGCCACCAGCACGGGAATGAACACTGAAGCTTTCTTT. Encoded protein: CATSTGMNTEAFF. The chain employs TRBV15 and TRBJ1-1; D gene ambiguous. Looked up from germline, CDR1 is LNHNV and CDR2 is YYDKDF (reference sequence). The CDR3 is 13 residues long. The V end lost 4 bases, the J end lost 0 bases, and 6 bases lay between the germline ends.

The CDR3 region has the DNA TGCGCCAGCAGCTTGACCCCGGGACTAGTTTTCCAAGAGACCCAGTACTTC. Translating gives CASSLTPGLVFQETQYF. The chain joins TRBV5-1 to TRBJ2-5, with 8 bases aligning to TRBD2. The CDR3 length is 17 residues. The V gene end was trimmed by 1 base and the J gene end by 1 base; junction bases not matched to a gene: 9. Looked up from germline, CDR1 is SGHRS and CDR2 is YFSETQ.

This rearrangement joins TRBV3-1 (or the pseudogene TRBV3-2) to TRBJ2-1, with 8 bases matching TRBD1. The trim removed 3 bases at V and 4 bases at J, leaving 11 bases unmatched. The germline V gene has CDR1 LGHDT and CDR2 YNNKEL (reference sequence). CDR3 length: 17 amino acids. The CDR3 loop is CASSHDRGSLTYNEQFF. Here the CDR3 DNA reads TGTGCCAGCAGCCATGACAGGGGTTCCCTTACTTACAATGAGCAGTTCTTC.

This clone has only a few counts. The rearrangement joins TRBV4-1 to TRBJ2-2; D is unresolved. The CDR3 covers 18 residues. The germline CDR1 and CDR2 sequences are MGHRA and YSYEKL. V lost 3 bases to trimming and J lost 0 bases, with 17 bases between them. The CDR3 reads CASSQPTRKAANTGELFF. The CDR3 region has the DNA TGCGCCAGCAGCCAGCCTACGAGGAAAGCAGCGAACACCGGGGAGCTGTTTTTT.

The gene calls are TRBV28 and TRBJ1-1; D gene unclear. This CDR3 contains 16 residues. Looked up from germline, CDR1 is MDHEN and CDR2 is SYDVKM. Trimming took 7 bases from V and 3 from J, leaving 21 bases between them. CDR3 bases: TGTGCCAGCACCCCAACCGGGGTTTCGGGATACACTGAAGCTTTCTTT. Its protein product is CASTPTGVSGYTEAFF. The variable domain in full, with the rest retrieved from reference TRBV28 and TRBJ1-1, is DVKVTQSSRYLVKRTGEKVFLECVQDMDHENMFWYRQDPGLGLRLIYFSYDVKMKEKGDIPEGYSVSREKKERFSLILESASTNQTSMYLCASTPTGVSGYTEAFFGQGTRLTVV.

The chain combines TRBV11-2 with TRBJ2-7, with D perhaps TRBD2 (7 bases). This CDR3 contains 15 residues. Germline assignment: CDR1 SGHAT and CDR2 FQNNGV. Trimming took off 5 bases at V and 3 bases at J, with 17 bases between the two ends. CDR3 region: CASSPVGGPVYEQYF. In nucleotides, the CDR3 is TGTGCCAGCAGCCCGGTCGGGGGGCCCGTCTACGAGCAGTACTTC.